The 16 T cell receptor beta chains in this list originate from one sample, sequenced in a study of TIL therapy for anti-PD-1-resistant metastatic lung cancer. Time point here: pre-treatment sample, taken before nivolumab and TIL therapy. Most excised metastases sampled were pleural nodules or supraclavicular lymph nodes. This was the immunoSEQ v3 assay. Produced via immunoSEQ multiplex PCR; TCRdb's table is partial and in-frame only. The sample lists about 100,000 clones, about three fifths occurring once. The sample was tumor tissue, taken at baseline. These receptors were obtained from a person aged 25-80 years with non-small cell lung cancer.

The V gene is TRBV7-8, the J gene TRBJ2-7, with 9 bases fitting TRBD1. This CDR3 contains 14 residues. Germline assignment: CDR1 SGHVS and CDR2 FQNEAQ. Germline trimming cut 5 bases from V and 7 bases from J; bases unmatched to any gene: 9. The CDR3 DNA reads as TGTGCCAGCAGCATGGGACAGGGATGGCTAGAGCAGTACTTC. Its protein product is CASSMGQGWLEQYF. Supplemented by reference TRBV7-8 and TRBJ2-7, the full variable domain reads GAGVSQSPRYKVAKRGQDVALRCDPISGHVSLFWYQQALGQGPEFLTYFQNEAQLDKSGLPSDRFFAERPEGSVSTLKIQRTQQEDSAVYLCASSMGQGWLEQYFGPGTRLTVT.

The chain joins TRBV13 to TRBJ2-1, with 10 bases that match TRBD2. V lost 0 bases and J lost 1; bases outside the gene matches: 9. This CDR3 has 19 amino acids. CDR1 and CDR2 from the germline V gene are PRHDT and FYEKMQ (reference sequence). CDR3 in DNA: TGTGCCAGCAGCTTAGGGGCTAGCGGGAGTTTGGGATCCTACAATGAGCAGTTCTTC. Amino acids: CASSLGASGSLGSYNEQFF.

The chain joins TRBV5-1 to TRBJ1-2; D remains unclear. CDR1 is SGHRS and CDR2 is YFSETQ in the germline V gene. Trimming pared 4 bases from V and 7 bases from J, leaving 11 bases between. The CDR3 contains 12 residues. The CDR3 region has the DNA TGCGCCAGCAGCCCGGGAGGTGGTGGCTACACCTTC. Its protein is CASSPGGGGYTF.

The rearrangement joins TRBV7-3 to TRBJ2-1; TRBD1 aligns across 10 bases. Germline assignment: CDR1 SGHTA and CDR2 FQGTGA. The V and J ends lost 2 bases and 1 base, in that order; junction bases with no gene match: 2. CDR3 length: 16 residues. CDR3 nucleotides: TGTGCCAGCAGCTTAGGGGGACAGGGGTCCTACAATGAGCAGTTCTTC. Translating gives CASSLGGQGSYNEQFF.

The chain uses TRBV5-4 and TRBJ2-5, with 8 bases fitting TRBD1. Per germline, CDR1 SGHNT and CDR2 YYREEE (reference sequence). The junction had 6 bases not matched to a gene; V was cut back by 4 bases and J by 4 bases. The CDR3 runs 14 residues. The CDR3 region is CASSPGQGSETQYF. DNA of the CDR3: TGTGCCAGCAGCCCCGGACAGGGTTCAGAGACCCAGTACTTC.

Regarding this clone: Different DNA sequences within this sample yield the same CDR3. The V call is TRBV6-2 or TRBV6-3, the J call TRBJ1-1; D not certain. This CDR3 has 12 residues. The V gene's germline CDR1 is MNHEY and CDR2 SVGEGT. V lost 2 bases, J lost 5 bases, and 6 bases lay in between. Here the CDR3 reads CASSYGGTEAFF. The CDR3 DNA reads TGTGCCAGCAGTTACGGTGGGACTGAAGCTTTCTTT.

The V call is TRBV28, the J call TRBJ2-2; tentative D call: TRBD1 (6 bases). The CDR3 contains 14 residues. Trimming removed 6 bases at V and 4 bases at J, with 12 bases between. Germline V gene sequence: CDR1 MDHEN, CDR2 SYDVKM. The CDR3 region is CASSSGQLTGELFF. The DNA of the CDR3 is TGTGCCAGCAGCAGCGGACAGCTCACCGGGGAGCTGTTTTTT.

The CDR3 is CASSRRTRSYEQYF. The CDR3 DNA reads as TGTGCCAGCAGCAGGCGGACAAGATCCTACGAGCAGTACTTC. The chain has TRBV14 and TRBJ2-7, with D tentatively TRBD1 (5 bases). V gave up 5 bases and J gave up 1 base, with 12 bases separating them. Per germline, CDR1 SGHDN and CDR2 FVKESK. This CDR3 comprises 14 residues.

This clone was observed a handful of times. The V and J genes are TRBV7-7 and TRBJ2-5; a weak D match, TRBD2 (6 bases). The CDR3 sequence is 16 residues long. Germline CDR1 is SSHAT and CDR2 is FNYEAQ (reference sequence). V was trimmed by 5 bases and J by 5 bases, leaving 21 bases between them. CDR3 region: CASSKSRMGGTETQYF. The CDR3 DNA sequence: TGTGCCAGCAGCAAAAGTCGTATGGGGGGTACGGAGACCCAGTACTTC. The entire variable domain, with the rest obtained from reference TRBV7-7 and TRBJ2-5, is as follows: GAGVSQSPRYKVTKRGQDVTLRCDPISSHATLYWYQQALGQGPEFLTYFNYEAQPDKSGLPSDRFSAERPEGSISTLTIQRTEQRDSAMYRCASSKSRMGGTETQYFGPGTRLLVL.

The chain combines TRBV6-6 with TRBJ2-3; TRBD2 aligns across 12 bases. The CDR3 contains 16 residues. The germline CDR1 and CDR2 sequences are MNHNY and SVGAGI (reference sequence). V lost 6 bases and J lost 6; bases outside the gene matches: 10. CDR3 amino acids: CASSNPSGGARDTQYF. The CDR3 DNA reads TGTGCCAGCAGCAATCCTAGCGGGGGGGCTAGGGATACGCAGTATTTT.

The chain combines TRBV18 with TRBJ2-7; 8 bases line up with TRBD2. The trim removed 6 bases at V and 7 bases at J, leaving 8 bases unmatched. There are 13 residues in the CDR3. CDR1 is KGHSH, CDR2 LQKENI, per germline. The CDR3 DNA reads TGTGCCAGCTCGGCCGGGGGGGCGGATGAGCAGTACTTC. It translates to CASSAGGADEQYF.

CDR3 sequence reads: CASSVDVGEGQYF. CDR3 nucleotides: TGTGCCAGCAGCGTAGATGTAGGGGAGGGACAGTACTTC. J is TRBJ2-7 and V is TRBV9, with TRBD2 matching 7 bases. Germline CDR1 and CDR2: SGDLS and YYNGEE. The trim removed 0 bases at V and 10 bases at J, leaving 7 bases unmatched. The CDR3 extends over 13 amino acids.

The chain carries TRBV7-9 and TRBJ2-3; 8 nucleotides align to TRBD1. V was pared by 3 bases and J by 3 bases, with 11 bases of the junction left unmatched. CDR3 size: 17 residues. CDR1 is SEHNR and CDR2 is FQNEAQ in the germline V gene (reference sequence). As DNA, the CDR3 is TGTGCCAGCAGCTTGATGAAGACAGGGGACTTAACAGATACGCAGTATTTT. As protein: CASSLMKTGDLTDTQYF.

The chain has TRBV5-1 and TRBJ2-1; a possible D gene is TRBD1 (5 bases). Looked up from germline, CDR1 is SGHRS and CDR2 is YFSETQ. The CDR3 is 16 amino acids. Trimming stripped 0 bases from V and 0 bases from J, with 10 bases between. CDR3 sequence: CASSLGGALSYNEQFF. The CDR3 DNA is TGCGCCAGCAGCTTGGGTGGGGCCCTCTCCTACAATGAGCAGTTCTTC. Combining the CDR3 with reference TRBV5-1 and TRBJ2-1 gives the whole variable domain KAGVTQTPRYLIKTRGQQVTLSCSPISGHRSVSWYQQTPGQGLQFLFEYFSETQRNKGNFPGRFSGRQFSNSRSEMNVSTLELGDSALYLCASSLGGALSYNEQFFGPGTRLTVL.

The chain carries TRBV7-2 and TRBJ2-1, with 7 bases fitting TRBD1. The germline V gene encodes CDR1 SGHTA and CDR2 FQGNSA. This CDR3 has 15 amino acids. The J segment lost 7 bases and the V segment lost 5 bases, leaving 11 bases of the junction unmatched. CDR3 sequence: CASSRARQGANEQFF. DNA for the CDR3: TGTGCCAGCAGCCGCGCCCGACAGGGTGCGAATGAGCAGTTCTTC.

The rearrangement joins TRBV6-6 to TRBJ1-5, with D hard to call. V was cut by 0 bases and J by 3 bases, with 12 bases left in between. The germline V gene has CDR1 MNHNY and CDR2 SVGAGI (reference sequence). CDR3 length equals 16 residues. CDR3 sequence reads: CASSYSATGNNQPQHF. CDR3 nucleotide sequence: TGTGCCAGCAGTTACTCCGCGACCGGTAACAATCAGCCCCAGCATTTT.